This T cell receptor (beta chain) was identified in a study of shared clonotypes between healthy human individuals. This clone was observed a handful of times. The assay was run at deep level. Ten immunoSEQ deep assay plates served to sequence unsorted PBMC DNA. Sequencing used immunoSEQ multiplex PCR; TCRdb keeps in-frame clones, though not all of them. The data contain about 450,000 clones, roughly 80% of them singletons. This CDR3 spans 15 amino acids. The gene calls are TRBV21-1 and TRBJ1-1. TRBV21-1 is listed as a pseudogene. The clonotype comes from a woman aged 40 to 50 in good health. Some clones in this sample may be carry-over from other donors' samples. The sequencing sample was made of PBMCs. CDR3 in amino acids: CASSKGAGIDTEAFF. CDR3 bases: TGTGCCAGCAGCAAAGGGGCGGGAATCGACACTGAAGCTTTCTTT.